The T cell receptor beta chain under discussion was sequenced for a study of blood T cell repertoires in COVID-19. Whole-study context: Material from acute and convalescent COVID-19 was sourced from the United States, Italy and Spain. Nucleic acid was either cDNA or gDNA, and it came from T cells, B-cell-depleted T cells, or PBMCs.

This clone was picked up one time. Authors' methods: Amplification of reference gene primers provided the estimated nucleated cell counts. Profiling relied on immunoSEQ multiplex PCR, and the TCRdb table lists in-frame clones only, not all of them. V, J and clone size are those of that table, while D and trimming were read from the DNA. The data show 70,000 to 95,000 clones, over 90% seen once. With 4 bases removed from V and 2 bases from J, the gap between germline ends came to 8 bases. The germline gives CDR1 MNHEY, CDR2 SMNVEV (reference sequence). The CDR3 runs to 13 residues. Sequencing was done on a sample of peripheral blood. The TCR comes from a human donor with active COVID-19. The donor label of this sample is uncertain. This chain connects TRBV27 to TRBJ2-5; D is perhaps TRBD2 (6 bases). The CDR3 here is CASSSSEQETQYF. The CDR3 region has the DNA TGTGCCAGCAGTTCTAGCGAACAAGAGACCCAGTACTTC.